This T cell receptor beta chain came from a study of OX40 agonist ivuxolimab in advanced cancers. Assay used: immunoSEQ multiplex PCR; TCRdb lists only in-frame clones, some missing. The sample consists of approximately 60,000 clones, approximately 90% of them appearing once. Germline V gene lookup returns CDR1 MNHEY and CDR2 SMNVEV (reference sequence). The CDR3 is 13 residues long. Between the trimmed V and J ends, which lost 1 base and 8 bases, there was a span of 11 bases. Source: CD4+ or CD8+ T cells sorted from blood, taken in a trial of the OX40 agonist ivuxolimab. This TCR was sampled from an adult with an advanced solid tumor such as melanoma, head and neck, liver or kidney cancer. The V gene is TRBV27, the J gene TRBJ1-2; D ambiguous. The CDR3 nucleotides read TGTGCCAGCAGTTTATTTGGGAGGGAAGGCTACACCTTC. It translates to CASSLFGREGYTF.